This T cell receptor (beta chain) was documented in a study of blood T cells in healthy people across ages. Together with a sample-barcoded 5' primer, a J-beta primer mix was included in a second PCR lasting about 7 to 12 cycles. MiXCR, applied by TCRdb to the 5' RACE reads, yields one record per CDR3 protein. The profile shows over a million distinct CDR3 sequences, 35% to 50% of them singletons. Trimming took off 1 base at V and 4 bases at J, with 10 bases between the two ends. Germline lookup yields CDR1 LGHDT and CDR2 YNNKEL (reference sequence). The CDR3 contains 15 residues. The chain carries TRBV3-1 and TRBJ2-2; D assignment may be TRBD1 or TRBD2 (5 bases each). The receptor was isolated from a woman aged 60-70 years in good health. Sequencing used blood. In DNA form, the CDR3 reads TGTGCCAGCAGCCAAGGAGGGGCGGGCACCGGGGAGCTGTTTTTT. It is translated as CASSQGGAGTGELFF.